This T cell receptor beta chain was found in a study of T cell repertoires in cytomegalovirus infection (dated by TCRdb to the late 2010s). Turning to the overall study: Donor HLA type was relevant to the analysis, because carriage of CMV infection together with the matching HLA type was indicated by public TCR beta signatures.

The instrument was an Illumina HiSeq 1500. The public reads were reprocessed in TCRdb via fastp at Q25 and MiXCR, keeping in-frame beta chains. One record per CDR3 amino acid sequence lists the most common genes and DNA. In all, the sample holds roughly 100,000 distinct CDR3 sequences, and 16% of those were seen once. The top ten constitute more than 7% of the sample. This clonotype was counted ten times or more. Its antigen target is currently unknown. No qualities accompany the bases; no much larger clone lies one base away. Results and caveats for the whole study, not just this receptor: The ex vivo response was dominated by HLA-C-restricted CMV-specific TCR beta clonotypes, which also provided the single most frequent clonotype in two of eight donors. In both this cohort and an independent cohort of several hundred donors, the cumulative frequency of public TCR beta family members distinguished carriers of CMV infection plus the relevant HLA type.

The TCR comes from a human donor in good health (CMV status not recorded). Some clones in this sample may be carry-over from other donors' samples. Input material: PBMCs.

The nucleotides read TGTGCCATCAGGAGGGACGGGAACACTGAAGCTTTCTTT. Its amino acids are CAIRRDGNTEAFF. The V and J genes are TRBV10-3 and TRBJ1-1; TRBD1 is a possible D gene, resting on 5 matching bases. V lost 6 bases and J lost 1 base; the stretch between them is 9 bases long. According to the germline V gene, CDR1 reads ENHRY and CDR2 reads SYGVKD. The CDR3 spans 13 residues, from the cysteine through the phenylalanine. The only DNA kept is the CDR3, 39 bases in frame from the first base.